These 6 T cell receptor beta chains came from one sample sequenced in a study of regulatory T cells in long-lasting Graves disease. Time point: newly diagnosed GD, antithyroid drugs for less than 3 months. PBMC RNA was the source of the TCR library. To make TCR beta libraries, researchers used iRepertoire HTBI primers and Arm-PCR of CDR3 regions. TCRdb reanalysed the multiplex PCR reads using MiXCR and keeps one entry per CDR3 protein. The sample has 300,000 to 400,000 distinct CDR3 sequences; 18% are singletons. The source was peripheral blood mononuclear cells (PBMCs), collected at new diagnosis, from a patient treated with antithyroid drugs. These receptors all come from a female donor with Graves disease.

This clonotype showed up many times. The V and J genes are TRBV28 and TRBJ1-1; D ambiguous. Trimming pared 6 bases from V and 4 bases from J, leaving 6 bases between. Germline loops: CDR1 MDHEN, CDR2 SYDVKM. This CDR3 has 11 amino acids. The CDR3 coding sequence is TGTGCCAGCAGCTTACCCACTGAAGCTTTCTTT. Translation: CASSLPTEAFF.

This clonotype came up a few times. The V call is TRBV11-3, the J call TRBJ1-1; D not certain. This CDR3 comprises 15 residues. V lost 0 bases, J lost 1 base, and 9 bases lay in between. Germline V gene lookup returns CDR1 SGHNT and CDR2 YENEEA. The CDR3 DNA reads TGTGCCAGCAGCTTAGAGGGGATACCGAACACTGAAGCTTTCTTT. Translating it yields CASSLEGIPNTEAFF. Drawing the rest from reference TRBV11-3 and TRBJ1-1, the complete variable domain is EAGVVQSPRYKIIEKKQPVAFWCNPISGHNTLYWYLQNLGQGPELLIRYENEEAVDDSQLPKDRFSAERLKGVDSTLKIQPAELGDSAVYLCASSLEGIPNTEAFFGQGTRLTVV.

This clonotype was recorded at least ten times. The chain has TRBV10-3 and TRBJ1-1; the D gene is possibly TRBD1 (5 bases). Germline-derived CDR1 and CDR2 are ENHRY and SYGVKD. This CDR3 is 14 amino acids long. V dropped 8 bases and J dropped 3 bases, with 16 bases sitting between them. This CDR3 is CAIGGVGHDTEAFF. The CDR3 coding sequence is TGTGCCATCGGGGGAGTGGGTCACGACACTGAAGCTTTCTTT.

This clonotype has just a few counts. The chain has TRBV4-2 and TRBJ2-7; D call uncertain. V shed 1 base and J shed 3 bases, with 16 bases lying between them. Germline lookup yields CDR1 LGHNA and CDR2 YNFKEQ. This CDR3 spans 16 amino acids. In nucleotides, the CDR3 is TGTGCCAGCAGCCAAGGTGGGCGGAGAGAATACTACGAGCAGTACTTC. Its protein product is CASSQGGRREYYEQYF.

This clonotype came up many times. CDR3 sequence reads: CASSFSSGTDTQYF. CDR3 nucleotides: TGTGCCAGCAGCTTTAGTAGCGGCACAGATACGCAGTATTTT. The genes are TRBV11-2 and TRBJ2-3; D perhaps matches TRBD2 (5 bases). Germline V gene lookup returns CDR1 SGHAT and CDR2 FQNNGV. CDR3 length equals 14 residues. V shed 3 bases and J shed 1 base, with 8 bases lying between them.

This clonotype was counted ten times or more. This rearrangement joins TRBV28 to TRBJ2-7; possible D gene TRBD1, 6 bases. Deletions cut 1 base from V and 1 base from J, with 17 bases between. The V gene's germline CDR1 is MDHEN and CDR2 SYDVKM. The CDR3 has 17 residues. The CDR3 nucleotides read TGTGCCAGCAGTTTATTCTTTGGCAGGGGCACTTCCTACGAGCAGTACTTC. It translates to CASSLFFGRGTSYEQYF.